Listed below are T cell receptor beta chains from one sample, sequenced in a study of Ad26.COV2.S vaccination and SARS-CoV-2 variants. Profiling relied on immunoSEQ multiplex PCR, and the TCRdb table lists in-frame clones only, not all of them. The sample consists of a few hundred thousand clones, 85% to 90% of them appearing once. The sequences come from peripheral blood, collected in a trial of Ad26.COV2.S vaccine versus placebo. The origin of the receptors is a person between 18 and 59 years old who received the Ad26.COV2.S COVID-19 vaccine or a placebo. Both conserved end residues are part of each CDR3. Fields, in order: V gene, D gene, clone size, J gene, CDR3 DNA, CDR3 protein. The D gene is left open where the match is weak. Some rows have no size entry. The others give once, few or many, or a class for an expanded clone.

TRBV7-3	.	.	TRBJ2-2	TGTGCCAGCAGCTGGGGCACCGGGGAGCTGTTTTTT	CASSWGTGELFF
TRBV5-1	TRBD2	.	TRBJ2-1	TGCGCCAGCAGCTTTCAGGGACTAGCGGTCAATGAGCAGTTCTTC	CASSFQGLAVNEQFF
TRBV5-1	TRBD1	.	TRBJ2-1	TGCGCCAGCAGCCCCCGGGACAGGGGGAATGAGCAGTTCTTC	CASSPRDRGNEQFF
TRBV5-6	.	.	TRBJ2-5	TGTGCCAGCAGCTTGTACGTAGAGACCCAGTACTTC	CASSLYVETQYF
TRBV18	.	.	TRBJ1-1	TGTGCCAGCTCACAGTCTCGGGAGGCCACTGAAGCTTTCTTT	CASSQSREATEAFF
TRBV5-1	TRBD1	.	TRBJ1-1	TGCGCCAGCAGCCCGGAGGGGACAGATAACACTGAAGCTTTCTTT	CASSPEGTDNTEAFF
TRBV4-3	.	once	TRBJ1-2	TGCGCCAGCAGCCAAGCCCCCGGCAGTAACTATGGCTACACCTTC	CASSQAPGSNYGYTF
TRBV4-2	.	.	TRBJ1-2	TGTGCCAGCAGCCAGGGACCCCGGCTATATGGCTACACCTTC	CASSQGPRLYGYTF
TRBV3-1/TRBV3-2	TRBD1	.	TRBJ1-2	TGTGCCAGCAGCGAGACGCCCGGGACAGGGGGACTGAGGTATGGCTACACCTTC	CASSETPGTGGLRYGYTF
TRBV5-1	.	.	TRBJ1-1	TGCGCCAGCAGCTTGGCCGGGCCGCTGAACACTGAAGCTTTCTTT	CASSLAGPLNTEAFF
TRBV27	.	.	TRBJ2-1	TGTGCCAGCAGTCCTCAATCTAGCTCCTACAATGAGCAGTTCTTC	CASSPQSSSYNEQFF
TRBV6-2/TRBV6-3	.	.	TRBJ1-2	TGTGCCAGCAGCTCTCCCGTGGGGAACTATGGCTACACCTTC	CASSSPVGNYGYTF
TRBV19	.	once	TRBJ1-2	TGTGCCAGTAGCATCGACAGTCTGGGCTACACCTTC	CASSIDSLGYTF
TRBV27	.	.	TRBJ2-1	TGTGCCAGCAGTTTCGGACAGTACAATGAGCAGTTCTTC	CASSFGQYNEQFF
TRBV4-3	.	.	TRBJ2-1	TGCGCCAGCAGCCACCTAGATCTAGCGCCAAGCTCCTACAATGAGCAGTTCTTC	CASSHLDLAPSSYNEQFF
TRBV2	.	.	TRBJ2-1	TGTGCCAGCAGCGCCTTTAGGGCGGCAAATTACAATGAGCAGTTCTTC	CASSAFRAANYNEQFF
TRBV20-1	.	.	TRBJ2-3	TGCAGTGCTAGAACGGCAGATACGCAGTATTTT	CSARTADTQYF
TRBV5-1	.	.	TRBJ2-3	TGCGCCAGCAGCCCGCTAGGTGGGGTCGGGCTAGCCGGCACAGATACGCAGTATTTT	CASSPLGGVGLAGTDTQYF
TRBV12-3/TRBV12-4	.	.	TRBJ1-2	TGTGCCAGCAGGCGACAGGAGTTCTATGGCTACACCTTC	CASRRQEFYGYTF
TRBV5-6	.	.	TRBJ2-7	TGTGCCAGCAGCTTGGGAGGGACCAGCTCCTACGAGCAGTACTTC	CASSLGGTSSYEQYF
TRBV29-1	TRBD2	.	TRBJ2-5	TGCAGCGTTGAACTAGCGGGGAACTGGTACCAAGAGACCCAGTACTTC	CSVELAGNWYQETQYF
TRBV6-5	TRBD1	.	TRBJ1-2	TGTGCCAGCAGGACCGGGACAGGGGTATGGTATGGCTACACCTTC	CASRTGTGVWYGYTF
TRBV5-4	TRBD2	.	TRBJ2-3	TGTGCCAGCAGCCTAGCGGGGGCTAGCACAGATACGCAGTATTTT	CASSLAGASTDTQYF
TRBV9	.	.	TRBJ1-6	TGTGCCAGCAGCGTAACGGCGGCCACCCCGCCACCCCTCCACTTT	CASSVTAATPPPLHF
TRBV27	.	.	TRBJ2-2	TGTGCCAGCAGTTTCTCGAACACCGGGGAGCTGTTTTTT	CASSFSNTGELFF
TRBV7-2	TRBD1	.	TRBJ2-1	TGTGCCAGCAGTTTACAGGGGGGAATGGGGGAGCAGTTCTTC	CASSLQGGMGEQFF
TRBV20-1	.	.	TRBJ2-3	TGCAGTGCTAGTTTGGACAGCACAGATACGCAGTATTTT	CSASLDSTDTQYF
TRBV18	.	.	TRBJ1-6	TGTGCCAGCTCGAGCGCAGGGCTTAATTCACCCCTCCACTTT	CASSSAGLNSPLHF
TRBV5-1	.	.	TRBJ1-1	TGCGCCAGCAGCATGACCGGGGCAGGGAACACTGAAGCTTTCTTT	CASSMTGAGNTEAFF
TRBV2	.	.	TRBJ2-1	TGTGCCAGCAGTGACTCTGGGTGGAATGAGCAGTTCTTC	CASSDSGWNEQFF
TRBV7-2	.	.	TRBJ1-5	TGTGCCAGCAGCTGGGGGAGGGGAAATCAGCCCCAGCATTTT	CASSWGRGNQPQHF
TRBV4-3	.	.	TRBJ2-1	TGCGCCAGCAGCCAAGGTGGAGCGGGCCTAAATGAGCAGTTCTTC	CASSQGGAGLNEQFF
TRBV7-2	TRBD1	.	TRBJ1-2	TGTGCCAGCAGCCCGGGGGGACAGGGCCTAGGCTACACCTTC	CASSPGGQGLGYTF
TRBV6-2/TRBV6-3	.	.	TRBJ1-5	TGTGCCAGCAGTCCAGTCGATAGGGAAAGAATAGTACGTCAGCCCCAGCATTTT	CASSPVDRERIVRQPQHF
TRBV6-4	.	.	TRBJ1-1	TGTGCCAGCAGCCAGGGGTCGGGGGTCACTGAAGCTTTCTTT	CASSQGSGVTEAFF
TRBV19	.	.	TRBJ1-3	TGTGCCAGTAAAAGGACCCTCAGCTCTGGAAACACCATATATTTT	CASKRTLSSGNTIYF
TRBV2	.	.	TRBJ2-3	TGTGCCAGCAGTGAAGCGGCCCCAGATACGCAGTATTTT	CASSEAAPDTQYF
TRBV13	TRBD2	.	TRBJ2-2	TGTGCCAGCAGCTTCGCGGGGGAGAACACCGGGGAGCTGTTTTTT	CASSFAGENTGELFF
TRBV7-9	.	.	TRBJ2-7	TGTGCCAGCAGCCAACAATCAGGAGGGGCGTACTTC	CASSQQSGGAYF
TRBV6-2/TRBV6-3	.	.	TRBJ2-5	TGTGCCAGCAGTTATGGTAACAGTCAAGAGACCCAGTACTTC	CASSYGNSQETQYF
TRBV15	.	.	TRBJ2-1	TGTGCCACCAGAGGTTTAGGCGGGCCTTACAATGAGCAGTTCTTC	CATRGLGGPYNEQFF